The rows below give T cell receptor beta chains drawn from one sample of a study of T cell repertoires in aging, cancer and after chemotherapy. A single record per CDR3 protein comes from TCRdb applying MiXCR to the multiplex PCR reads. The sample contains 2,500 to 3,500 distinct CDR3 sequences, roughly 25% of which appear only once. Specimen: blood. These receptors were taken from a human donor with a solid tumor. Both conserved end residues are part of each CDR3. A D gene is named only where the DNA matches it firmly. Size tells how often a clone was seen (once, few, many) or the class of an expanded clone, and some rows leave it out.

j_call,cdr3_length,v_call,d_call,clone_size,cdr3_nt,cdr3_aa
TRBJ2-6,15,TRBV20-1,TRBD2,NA,TGCAGTGTTCGCGGGGGGAGGGACGGGGCCAACGTCCTGACTTTC,CSVRGGRDGANVLTF
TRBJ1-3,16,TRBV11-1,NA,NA,TGTGCCAGCAGTTCGGCCCGCCGGGGTACCTTGGACACCATATATTTT,CASSSARRGTLDTIYF
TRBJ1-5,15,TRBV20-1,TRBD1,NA,TGCAGTGCTACGCCCGGGACAGGATTCAATCAGCCCCAGCATTTT,CSATPGTGFNQPQHF
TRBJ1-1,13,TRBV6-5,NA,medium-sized,TGTGCCAGCAGATATCAGGGAGGCACTGAAGCTTTCTTT,CASRYQGGTEAFF
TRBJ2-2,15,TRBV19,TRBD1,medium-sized,TGTGCCAGTAGTATACAGGGGGCGAACACCGGGGAGCTGTTTTTT,CASSIQGANTGELFF
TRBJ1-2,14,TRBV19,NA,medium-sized,TGTGCCAGTAGTATGGGACAACTTAGTTATGGCTACACCTTC,CASSMGQLSYGYTF
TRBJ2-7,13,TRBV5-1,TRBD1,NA,TGCGCCAGCAGCTTGTTTACAGGGGACGAGCAGTACTTC,CASSLFTGDEQYF
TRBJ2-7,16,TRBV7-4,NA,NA,TGTGCCAGCAGCTTCCTTCCGGGACTTGGAGAATACGAGCAGTACTTC,CASSFLPGLGEYEQYF
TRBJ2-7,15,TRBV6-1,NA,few,TGTGCCAGCAGAGACCGGCTAGCGAGACCCTACGAGCAGTACTTC,CASRDRLARPYEQYF
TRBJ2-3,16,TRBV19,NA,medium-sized,TGTGCCAGTAGTATGCGATCAGGGGGAGGCACAGATACGAAGTATTTT,CASSMRSGGGTDTKYF
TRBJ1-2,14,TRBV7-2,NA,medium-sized,TGTGCCAGCAGTTCGTCGCGACTGGCCCGGGGCTACACCTTC,CASSSSRLARGYTF
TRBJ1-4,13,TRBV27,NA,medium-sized,TGTGCCAGCAGTTACCAGCCAAATGAAAAACTGTTTTTT,CASSYQPNEKLFF
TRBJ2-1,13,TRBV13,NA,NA,TGTGCCAGCCGCGGTGGAGGCGTTGACGAGCAGTTCTTC,CASRGGGVDEQFF
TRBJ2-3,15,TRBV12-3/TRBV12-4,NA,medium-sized,TGTGCCAGCAGTTTAGACGGGGGCAGCACAGATACGCAGTATTTT,CASSLDGGSTDTQYF
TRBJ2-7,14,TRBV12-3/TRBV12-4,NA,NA,TGTGCCAGCAGTTTGGACACAAATGCCTACGAGCAGTACTTC,CASSLDTNAYEQYF
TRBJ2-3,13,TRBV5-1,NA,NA,TGCGCCAGCAGACCGGACAGCACAGATACGCAGTATTTT,CASRPDSTDTQYF
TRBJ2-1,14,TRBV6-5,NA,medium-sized,TGTGCCAGCAGTTCCCTTGCCGGGAGTAATGAGCAGTTCTTC,CASSSLAGSNEQFF
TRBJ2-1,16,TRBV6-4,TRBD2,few,TGTGCCAGCAGGGAAGGGACTAGCGGGGGTTACAATGAGCAGTTCTTC,CASREGTSGGYNEQFF
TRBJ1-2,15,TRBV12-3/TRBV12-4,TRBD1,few,TGTGCCAGCAGTTTGTGGGGCAGGGGGCAGGTTGGCTACACCTTC,CASSLWGRGQVGYTF
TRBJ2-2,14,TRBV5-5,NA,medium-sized,TGTGCCAGCAGGTTGGGGGCGCAGACCGGGGAGCTGTTTTTT,CASRLGAQTGELFF
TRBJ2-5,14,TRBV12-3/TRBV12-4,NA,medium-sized,TGTGCCAGCAGTTTTAGTGGGAGTCGGGAGACCCAGTACTTC,CASSFSGSRETQYF
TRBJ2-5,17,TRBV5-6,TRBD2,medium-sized,TGTGCCAGCAGCTTGGGGACTAGCGGGGGGGCCCTCGAGACCCAGTACTTC,CASSLGTSGGALETQYF
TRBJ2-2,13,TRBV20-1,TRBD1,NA,TGCAGTGCCGACAGGGCAAACACCCGGGAGCTGTTTTTT,CSADRANTRELFF
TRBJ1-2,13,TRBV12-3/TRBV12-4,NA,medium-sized,TGTGCCAGCAACCTTCCCGGGACTTATGGCTACACCTTC,CASNLPGTYGYTF
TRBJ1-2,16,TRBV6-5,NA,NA,TGTGCCAGCAGTTACTCGACCCCCGGGGGGCTTAATGGCTACACCTTC,CASSYSTPGGLNGYTF
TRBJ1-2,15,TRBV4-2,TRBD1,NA,TGTGCCAGCAGCCAAGAGGCGGCAGGGGGCTATGGCTACACCTTC,CASSQEAAGGYGYTF
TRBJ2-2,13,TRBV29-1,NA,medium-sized,TGCAGCTCCAGCGGGACAGAGACCGGGGAGCTGTTTTTT,CSSSGTETGELFF
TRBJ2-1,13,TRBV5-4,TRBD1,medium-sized,TGTGCCTCTAGACAGGGTTCCTACAATGAGCAGTTCTTC,CASRQGSYNEQFF
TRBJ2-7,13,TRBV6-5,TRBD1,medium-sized,TGTGCCAGCAGTAGGACAGGGGAACCCCCCCTCCACTTC,CASSRTGEPPLHF
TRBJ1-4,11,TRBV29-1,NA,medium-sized,TGCAGCGTTGACGGTGAAGAAAAACTGTTTTTT,CSVDGEEKLFF
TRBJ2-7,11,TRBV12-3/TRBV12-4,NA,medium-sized,TGTGCCAGCAGCCGGCGTTACGAGCAGTACTTC,CASSRRYEQYF
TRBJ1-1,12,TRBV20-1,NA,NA,TGCAGTGCTAGAGACGGTTCGGCTGAAGCTTTCTTT,CSARDGSAEAFF
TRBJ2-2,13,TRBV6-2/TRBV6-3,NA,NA,TGTGCCAGCAACCTAAAATCGACCGGGGAGCTGTTTTTT,CASNLKSTGELFF
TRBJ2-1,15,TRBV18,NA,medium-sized,TGTGCCAGCTCACCAGTAAGAAATGGTTACAAGGTGCAGTTCTTC,CASSPVRNGYKVQFF
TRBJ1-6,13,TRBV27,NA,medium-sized,TGTGCCAGCAGTTGGGGAGGCGACTCACCCCTCCACTTT,CASSWGGDSPLHF
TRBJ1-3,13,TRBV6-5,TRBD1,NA,TGTGCCAGCAGTGAGACAGGGAGAAACACCATATATTTT,CASSETGRNTIYF
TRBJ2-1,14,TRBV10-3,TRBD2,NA,TGTGCCATCAGTCTGGGACTAGGTTACAATGAGCAGTTCTTC,CAISLGLGYNEQFF
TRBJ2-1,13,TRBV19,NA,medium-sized,TGTGCCAGTATGGGGGGAGTCGACAATGAGCAGTTCTTC,CASMGGVDNEQFF
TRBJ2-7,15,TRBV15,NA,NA,TGTGCACCAGCCTTGGGCAGGGTGAGTTTGCTCGAGCAGTACTTC,CAPALGRVSLLEQYF
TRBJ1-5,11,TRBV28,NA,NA,TGTGCCAGCAGTTTCCCGGAGCCCCAGCATTTT,CASSFPEPQHF
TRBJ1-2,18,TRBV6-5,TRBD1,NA,TGTGCCAGCAGTTACTCGAGGCCGGTTAGACAGGGGGATTATGGCTACACCTTC,CASSYSRPVRQGDYGYTF